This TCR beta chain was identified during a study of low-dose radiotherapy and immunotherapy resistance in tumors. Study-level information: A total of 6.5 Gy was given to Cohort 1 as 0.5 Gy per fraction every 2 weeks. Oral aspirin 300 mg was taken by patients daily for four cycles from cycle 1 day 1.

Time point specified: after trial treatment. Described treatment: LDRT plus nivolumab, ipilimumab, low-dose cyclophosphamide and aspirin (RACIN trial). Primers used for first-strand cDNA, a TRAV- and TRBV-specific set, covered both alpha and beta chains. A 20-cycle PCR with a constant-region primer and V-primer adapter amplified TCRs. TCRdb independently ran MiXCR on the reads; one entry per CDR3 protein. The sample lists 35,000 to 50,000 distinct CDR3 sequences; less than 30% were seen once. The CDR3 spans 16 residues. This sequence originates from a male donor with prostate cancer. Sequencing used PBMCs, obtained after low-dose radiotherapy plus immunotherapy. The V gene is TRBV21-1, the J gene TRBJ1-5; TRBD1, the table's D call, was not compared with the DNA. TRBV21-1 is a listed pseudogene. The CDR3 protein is CASSTRPGQGEQPQHF. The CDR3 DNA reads TGTGCCAGCAGCACTCGGCCGGGACAGGGAGAACAGCCCCAGCATTTT.